This TCR beta chain appears in the sequencing data of a study of cytomegalovirus exposure and HLA in healthy donors. V was shortened by 3 bases and J by 4 bases, with 13 bases between the two germline ends. This CDR3 contains 14 residues. Germline CDR1 SGHRS, CDR2 YFSETQ. Details on this clone: What it recognizes is unknown.

Broader study findings: The productive fraction for most TCR beta V segments was about 87% or about 30% in an earlier analysis.

Use of 60 Vbeta and 13 Jbeta primers characterized the PCR. Measured with immunoSEQ multiplex PCR; TCRdb has only the in-frame clones, and not every one. This sample has approximately 130,000 clones; roughly four fifths occur once, and the top ten carry roughly 5.9%. The chain joins TRBV5-1 to TRBJ1-1; a weak D match, TRBD1 (6 bases). The sequence came from a woman aged 40-49 years in good health and CMV-seronegative. The sample comprised PBMCs. The CDR3 reads CASSWQGGGTEAFF. The CDR3, as DNA: TGCGCCAGCAGCTGGCAGGGAGGGGGCACTGAAGCTTTCTTT.